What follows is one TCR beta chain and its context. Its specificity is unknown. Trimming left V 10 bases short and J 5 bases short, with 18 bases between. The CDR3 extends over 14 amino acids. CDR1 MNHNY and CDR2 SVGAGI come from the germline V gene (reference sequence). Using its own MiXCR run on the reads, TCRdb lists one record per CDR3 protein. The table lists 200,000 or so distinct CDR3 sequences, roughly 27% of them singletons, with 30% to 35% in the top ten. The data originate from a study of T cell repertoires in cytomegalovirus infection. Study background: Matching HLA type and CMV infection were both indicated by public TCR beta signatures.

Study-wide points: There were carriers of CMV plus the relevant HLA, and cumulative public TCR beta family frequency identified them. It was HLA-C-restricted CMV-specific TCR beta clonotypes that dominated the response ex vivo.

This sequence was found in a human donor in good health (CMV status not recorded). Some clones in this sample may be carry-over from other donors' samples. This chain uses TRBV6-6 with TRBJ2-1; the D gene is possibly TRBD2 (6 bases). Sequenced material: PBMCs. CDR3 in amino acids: CAIRIRDLDNEQFF. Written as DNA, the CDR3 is TGTGCCATCAGGATCCGGGACTTGGACAATGAGCAGTTCTTC.